This entry describes one TCR beta chain. The antigen is undetermined. The CDR3 is made up of 13 amino acids. Looked up from germline, CDR1 is ENHRY and CDR2 is SYGVKD. The germline V and J ends were trimmed by 7 bases and 1 base, with 10 bases remaining between them. These data originate in a study of T-cell reconstitution after alpha-beta-depleted transplantation in children. Study-level results: Approximately two months post-transplant, alpha-beta T cells reportedly originated from several hundred expanded graft clones.

For TCRbeta, the library was prepared with unique molecular identifiers. TCRdb independently ran MiXCR on the PCR reads; one entry per CDR3 protein. The sample yields about 900,000 distinct CDR3 sequences, roughly 29% seen once. The TCR originated in a boy younger than two who had a stem cell transplant for SCID, so the T cells may come from the graft donor. V is TRBV10-3 and J is TRBJ1-1; tentative D call: TRBD1 (5 bases). The source was PBMCs, mostly from graft donor cells, collected 360 days after TCRalphabeta/CD19-depleted stem cell transplant. As DNA, the CDR3 is TGTGCCATCAAACAGGATACGAACACTGAAGCTTTCTTT. As protein: CAIKQDTNTEAFF.